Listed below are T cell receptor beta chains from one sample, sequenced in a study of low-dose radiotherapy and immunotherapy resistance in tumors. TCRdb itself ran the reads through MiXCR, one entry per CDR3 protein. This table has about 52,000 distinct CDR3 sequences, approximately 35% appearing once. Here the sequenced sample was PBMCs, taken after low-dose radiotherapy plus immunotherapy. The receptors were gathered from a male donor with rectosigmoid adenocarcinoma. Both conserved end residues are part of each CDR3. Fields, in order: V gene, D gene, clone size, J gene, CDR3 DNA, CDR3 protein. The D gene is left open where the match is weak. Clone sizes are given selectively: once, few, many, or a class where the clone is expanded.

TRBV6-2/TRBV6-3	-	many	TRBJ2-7	TGTGCCAGCGGGGACCGGCACTACGAGCAGTACTTC	CASGDRHYEQYF
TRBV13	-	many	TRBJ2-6	TGTGCCAGCAGCTTAGCTGGGGCCAACGTCCTGACTTTC	CASSLAGANVLTF
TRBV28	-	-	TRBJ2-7	TGTGCCAGCAGTTTCGGCGAATACGAGCAGTACTTC	CASSFGEYEQYF
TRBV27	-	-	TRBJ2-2	TGTGCCAGCAGCCTCTCAGGGAACTTCGGGGAGCTGTTTTTT	CASSLSGNFGELFF
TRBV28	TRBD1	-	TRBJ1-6	TGTGCCAGCAGTTTATTTGAGGGGGCTATTGATTCACCCCTCCACTTT	CASSLFEGAIDSPLHF
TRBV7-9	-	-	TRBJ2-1	TGTGCCAGCAGCTGGGGAGTGACTTATGAGCAGTTCTTC	CASSWGVTYEQFF
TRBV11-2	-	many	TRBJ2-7	TGTGCCAGCAGCTCCTCACAGGGTTCCTACGAGCAGTACTTC	CASSSSQGSYEQYF
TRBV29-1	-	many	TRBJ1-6	TGCAGCGATGATGTCAGGACGGGATTTAATTCACCCCTCCACTTT	CSDDVRTGFNSPLHF
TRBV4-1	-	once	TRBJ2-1	TGCGCCAGCAGCCAAGATCAGGGCGGCCCGGGGAATGAGCAGTTCTTC	CASSQDQGGPGNEQFF
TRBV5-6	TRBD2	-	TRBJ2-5	TGTGCCAGCAGCTTGGCCTCTAGCGGGAGGGGAGAGACCCAGTACTTC	CASSLASSGRGETQYF
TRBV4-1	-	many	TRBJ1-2	TGCGCCAGCAGCCAGGGCTTCGGGAACGGCTACACCTTC	CASSQGFGNGYTF
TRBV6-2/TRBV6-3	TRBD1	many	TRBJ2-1	TGTGCCAGCAGTAAGGGACAGGGAGGAGGAGCGGGGTCCTACAATGAGCAGTTCTTC	CASSKGQGGGAGSYNEQFF
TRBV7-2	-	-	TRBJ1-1	TGTGCCAGCAGCTTAGCGGGTAGGGGGACCAACACTGAAGCTTTCTTT	CASSLAGRGTNTEAFF
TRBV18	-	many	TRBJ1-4	TGTGCCAGCTCACCAGACACAGGGTCTGCAACTAATGAAAAACTGTTTTTT	CASSPDTGSATNEKLFF
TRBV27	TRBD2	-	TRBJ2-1	TGTGCCAGCAGCCCAGGACTAGTGAGGTTGGTGAATGAGCAGTTCTTC	CASSPGLVRLVNEQFF
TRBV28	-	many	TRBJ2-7	TGTGCCAGCAGTCTAGGCCTCATCTACGAGCAGTACTTC	CASSLGLIYEQYF
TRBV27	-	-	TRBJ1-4	TGTGCCAGCGCCCGGAACATACCCATTGAAAAACTGTTTTTT	CASARNIPIEKLFF
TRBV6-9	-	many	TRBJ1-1	TGTGCCATCAGGGCCTTCCCGAACACTGAAGCTTTCTTT	CAIRAFPNTEAFF
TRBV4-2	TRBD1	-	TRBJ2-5	TGTGCCAGCAGCCTATTAGGGACAGCAGAGACCCAGTACTTC	CASSLLGTAETQYF
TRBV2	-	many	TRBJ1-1	TGTGCCAGCAATGGGCATCTGAACACTGAAGCTTTCTTT	CASNGHLNTEAFF
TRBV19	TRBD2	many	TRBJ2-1	TGTGCCAGTAGGAAGACACCCAAAACTAGCGGCAGCTACAATGAGCAGTTCTTC	CASRKTPKTSGSYNEQFF
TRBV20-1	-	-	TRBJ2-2	TGCAGTGCTAGAGAACCTGGGGGTGGGCAGACCGGGGAGCTGTTTTTT	CSAREPGGGQTGELFF
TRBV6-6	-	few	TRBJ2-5	TGTGCCAGTTCCCCTCTCACGGGGACTCAAGAGACCCAGTACTTC	CASSPLTGTQETQYF
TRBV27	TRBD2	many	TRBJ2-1	TGTGCCAGCAGTTTATCGAACCCTACCTTTAGCGGGAGCTCCTACAATGAGCAGTTCTTC	CASSLSNPTFSGSSYNEQFF
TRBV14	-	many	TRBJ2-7	TGTGCCAGCAGCCAAGAACGAGGTGTCGGGGAGCAGTACTTC	CASSQERGVGEQYF
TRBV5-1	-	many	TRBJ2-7	TGCGCCAGCAGCTTGGAGGCAGGGGGGCAGTCCTACGAGCAGTACTTC	CASSLEAGGQSYEQYF
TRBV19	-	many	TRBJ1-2	TGTGCCAGTAGTCGACCGGGATCGGCGCTTTATGGCTACACCTTC	CASSRPGSALYGYTF
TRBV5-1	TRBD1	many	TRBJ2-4	TGCGCCAGCAGCTTGGAGGGACAGGGATTAGCCAAAAACATTCAGTACTTC	CASSLEGQGLAKNIQYF
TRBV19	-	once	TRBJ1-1	TGTGCCAGTAGTGGGGGTTTCTGGCTACCCCGTACTTTCTTT	CASSGGFWLPRTFF
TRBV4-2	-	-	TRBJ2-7	TGTGCCAGCAGCCAAGATCCGGCCGGGGGCTACGAGCAGTACTTC	CASSQDPAGGYEQYF
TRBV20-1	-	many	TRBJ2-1	TGCAGTGCTAGAGATCAGGGTTGGGCAGTCGAATACAATGAGCAGTTCTTC	CSARDQGWAVEYNEQFF
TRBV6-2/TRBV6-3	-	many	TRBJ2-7	TGTGCCAGCAGTTACGGCCGGGTGGACGAGCAGTACTTC	CASSYGRVDEQYF
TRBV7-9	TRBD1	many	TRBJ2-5	TGTGCCAGCAGGCCTCGAGACAGGGCCAGGAGAGAGACCCAGTACTTC	CASRPRDRARRETQYF
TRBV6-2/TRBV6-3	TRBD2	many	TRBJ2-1	TGTGCCAGCAGAGAACTAGCGGGAGCCTACAATGAGCAGTTCTTC	CASRELAGAYNEQFF
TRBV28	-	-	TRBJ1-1	TGTGCCAGCAGTTTATCCGGGGGTCTTGTGGACACTGAAGCTTTCTTT	CASSLSGGLVDTEAFF
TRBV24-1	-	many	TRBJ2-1	TGTGCCACCAGTGATACAGGGAATCTGGCTGAGCAGTTCTTC	CATSDTGNLAEQFF
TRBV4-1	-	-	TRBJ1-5	TGCGCCAGCAGCCAAGATTTGGGGACCCCCGAGGGTCAGCCCCAGCATTTT	CASSQDLGTPEGQPQHF